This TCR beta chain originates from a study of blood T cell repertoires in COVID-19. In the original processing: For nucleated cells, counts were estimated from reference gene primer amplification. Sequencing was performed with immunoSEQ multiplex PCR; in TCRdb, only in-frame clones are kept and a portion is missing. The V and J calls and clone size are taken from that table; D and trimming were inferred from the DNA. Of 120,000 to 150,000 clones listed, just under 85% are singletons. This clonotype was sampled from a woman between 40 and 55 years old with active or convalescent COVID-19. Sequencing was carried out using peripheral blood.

As DNA, the CDR3 is TGCGCCAGCAGCCCCCTAGCGGGAGGGATGGAGACCCAGTACTTC. Translated, it gives CASSPLAGGMETQYF. The gene calls are TRBV4-3 and TRBJ2-5; TRBD2 agrees at 12 bases. The CDR3 has 15 residues. J gave up 5 bases and V 4 bases, and 5 bases lay outside the gene matches. Germline assignment: CDR1 LGHNA and CDR2 YSLEER.